One and the same sample provided the 15 T cell receptor beta chains below, sequenced in a study of blood T cell repertoires in COVID-19. Clones were sequenced by immunoSEQ multiplex PCR, and TCRdb holds only the in-frame ones, with some missing. The sample lists some 290,000 clones; approximately 90% were seen once. The sample was peripheral blood. The source of these receptors is a woman between 50 and 59 years old who had recovered from COVID-19.

This chain links TRBV27 with TRBJ2-2; 11 nucleotides line up with TRBD2. The CDR3 is made up of 14 amino acids. Germline CDR1 reads MNHEY; CDR2 reads SMNVEV (reference sequence). V lost 6 bases, J lost 3 bases, and 0 bases stayed unmatched. The CDR3 DNA follows: TGTGCCAGCAGACTAGCGGGAGACACCGGGGAGCTGTTTTTT. Its translation is CASRLAGDTGELFF.

V is TRBV12-5 and J is TRBJ2-1; TRBD2 agrees at 13 bases. Per germline, CDR1 LGHNT and CDR2 FRNRAP. Trimming at V came to 6 bases and at J to 3 bases, leaving 14 bases not matched to a gene. The CDR3 has 19 residues. The chain's CDR3 is CASGSRTSGGPTGYNEQFF. In nucleotides, the CDR3 is TGTGCTAGTGGATCCCGGACTAGCGGGGGCCCTACCGGCTACAATGAGCAGTTCTTC.

This chain joins TRBV19 and TRBJ2-6; D perhaps matches TRBD1 (7 bases). CDR3 length: 16 amino acids. Trimming pared 10 bases from V and 1 base from J, leaving 17 bases between. Per germline, CDR1 LNHDA and CDR2 SQIVND (reference sequence). The CDR3 nucleotides are TGTGCCACCCACAGGGGAGGCAAGTCTGGGGCCAACGTCCTGACTTTC. It specifies CATHRGGKSGANVLTF. The whole variable domain, filled in from reference TRBV19 and TRBJ2-6, reads DGGITQSPKYLFRKEGQNVTLSCEQNLNHDAMYWYRQDPGQGLRLIYYSQIVNDFQKGDIAEGYSVSREKKESFPLTVTSAQKNPTAFYLCATHRGGKSGANVLTFGAGSRLTVL.

This sequence joins TRBV6-5 and TRBJ2-7; D unclear. The V gene's germline CDR1 is MNHEY and CDR2 SVGAGI. This CDR3 contains 10 residues. V was shortened by 7 bases and J by 3 bases, with 4 bases between the two germline ends. CDR3 loop: CASTDYEQYF. The CDR3 region has the DNA TGTGCCAGCACAGACTACGAGCAGTACTTC.

The chain joins TRBV10-3 to TRBJ1-2; D is possibly TRBD1 (5 bases). V lost 2 bases to trimming and J lost 3 bases, with 16 bases between them. The V gene's germline CDR1 is ENHRY and CDR2 SYGVKD. This CDR3 has 16 amino acids. The CDR3 region is CAISEKGRASHYGYTF. The CDR3, as DNA: TGTGCCATCAGTGAGAAGGGCAGGGCGTCTCACTATGGCTACACCTTC.

The rearrangement uses TRBV19 and TRBJ2-7, with TRBD1 matching 7 bases. V shed 7 bases and J 4 bases; nucleotides not matched to a gene: 10. CDR3 length equals 14 residues. CDR1 LNHDA and CDR2 SQIVND come from the germline V gene (reference sequence). The CDR3 nucleotides read TGTGCCAGTACGAGGGAACAGGGGCCATACGAGCAGTACTTC. Translated, it gives CASTREQGPYEQYF.

Worth noting for this clone: Germline is not matched at one junction end, which may reflect a read error. The rearrangement joins TRBV11-2 to TRBJ1-2; D remains unclear. The germline V gene has CDR1 SGHAT and CDR2 FQNNGV. CDR3 length: 11 amino acids. The CDR3 nucleotides read TGTGCCAGCAGCTTAAATGGCGGGGTCTCCTTC. Translated, it gives CASSLNGGVSF.

The rearrangement uses TRBV19 and TRBJ1-2, with D possibly TRBD1 on 5 matching bases. V gave up 1 base and J gave up 2 bases, with 11 bases separating them. Per the germline V gene, CDR1 is LNHDA and CDR2 is SQIVND (reference sequence). This CDR3 is built from 15 residues. CDR3 coding DNA: TGTGCCAGTAGTATAGGTTTGGACACGAACTATGGCTACACCTTC. Encoded protein: CASSIGLDTNYGYTF.

This clone has only a few counts. V gene TRBV6-4 combines with J gene TRBJ2-2; possible D gene TRBD2, 7 bases. The germline V gene encodes CDR1 MRHNA and CDR2 SNTAGT. Deletions cut 6 bases from V and 6 bases from J, with 14 bases between. There are 14 residues in the CDR3. CDR3 in amino acids: CASRARGAAGELFF. CDR3 coding DNA: TGTGCCAGCAGAGCCCGGGGGGCGGCCGGGGAGCTGTTTTTT.

This chain uses TRBV12-3 or TRBV12-4 with TRBJ1-1; D gene uncertain. The CDR3 has 13 residues. Trimming removed 6 bases at V and 0 bases at J, with 8 bases between. CDR3 coding DNA: TGTGCCAGCAGCCTCGCAGTGAACACTGAAGCTTTCTTT. This translates into CASSLAVNTEAFF.

J is TRBJ1-1 and V is TRBV6-5, with D maybe TRBD1 (5 bases). This CDR3 is built from 11 residues. V was trimmed by 6 bases and J by 11 bases, leaving 13 bases between them. CDR1 and CDR2 (germline): MNHEY, SVGAGI. CDR3 in DNA: TGTGCCAGCAGACAGGCCGATGTGGCTTTCTTT. It is translated as CASRQADVAFF.

This chain links TRBV5-1 with TRBJ2-5; 7 nucleotides line up with TRBD2. Germline CDR1 and CDR2: SGHRS and YFSETQ. The CDR3 is 16 residues long. The V gene end was trimmed by 0 bases and the J gene end by 0 bases; junction bases not matched to a gene: 5. CDR3 DNA: TGCGCCAGCAGCTTGGCCGTGGGAGGGTACCAAGAGACCCAGTACTTC. This encodes CASSLAVGGYQETQYF.

This clone was observed once. The V gene is TRBV2, the J gene TRBJ1-5, with a tentative D call TRBD1 (5 bases). The CDR3 runs 17 residues. Germline CDR1 SNHLY, CDR2 FYNNEI. Trimming shortened V by 7 bases and J by 9 bases, and 28 bases separated the two germline ends. The CDR3 DNA sequence: TGTGCCAGCACTGAGGGGTCTGCAGGGATGGGGCCTCGGCCCCAGCATTTT. Translation gives CASTEGSAGMGPRPQHF.

The genes are TRBV5-1 and TRBJ2-1, with 7 bases aligning to TRBD1. The V segment lost 3 bases and the J segment 7 bases; nucleotides outside the gene matches: 7. Looked up from germline, CDR1 is SGHRS and CDR2 is YFSETQ. The CDR3 consists of 14 residues. This CDR3 is CASSSQGLGNEQFF. Written as DNA, the CDR3 is TGCGCCAGCAGCTCACAGGGGTTGGGGAATGAGCAGTTCTTC.

The chain uses TRBV5-1 and TRBJ1-2; 8 positions match TRBD1. CDR3 length equals 15 residues. Per germline, CDR1 SGHRS and CDR2 YFSETQ. The junction had 6 bases not matched to a gene; V was cut back by 2 bases and J by 3 bases. The CDR3 bases are TGCGCCAGCAGCTTTCAGACAGGGGAGTACTATGGCTACACCTTC. Translated: CASSFQTGEYYGYTF.